This TCR beta chain is drawn from a study of T-cell memory formation after mild COVID-19. Study-wide background: Across donors, TCR clusters were largely donor specific.

The TCR alpha and TCR beta cDNA libraries, bearing sample barcodes and UMIs, were generated by 5'RACE using constant-segment primers. TCRdb re-called the 5' RACE reads with MiXCR, one entry per CDR3 protein. The sample has roughly 200,000 distinct CDR3 sequences; around 16% are singletons. Whole-study results and caveats: Pre-infection memory carried some responding clones, suggesting that cross-reactive memory joined.

Trimming took off 4 bases at V and 2 bases at J, with 17 bases between the two ends. Germline assignment: CDR1 SGHDN and CDR2 FVKESK. There are 16 residues in the CDR3. This clonotype was counted once. The target antigen is unknown. The sample comprised PBMCs or a T cell subset sorted from them (not recorded which). This rearrangement joins TRBV14 to TRBJ2-5; perhaps TRBD2 as D (5 bases). The sequence came from an adult woman who had mild COVID-19 (a few samples of this study predate the infection). Cell type and time point are not known. DNA for the CDR3: TGTGCCAGCAGCCGGACGGGATCCCTTAAACAAGAGACCCAGTACTTC. This encodes CASSRTGSLKQETQYF.